The clone carrying this T cell receptor beta chain has a single count. What it recognizes is unknown. This entry belongs to a study of radiotherapy plus CTLA-4 blockade in lung cancer. Study-wide findings and caveats: According to reports, early shifts in blood T cell clones, alongside interferon-beta, forecast response most accurately. Once radiotherapy plus ipilimumab had been given, TCR clones derived from tumor expanded in blood.

The assay was immunoSEQ multiplex PCR, and TCRdb's table has in-frame clones only and misses some. Of 30,000 or so clones in the sample, 70% to 80% are singletons; the top ten hold roughly 8%. With 0 bases removed from V and 4 bases from J, the gap between germline ends came to 11 bases. The germline V gene has CDR1 SGDLS and CDR2 YYNGEE. CDR3 size: 14 residues. Those patients who had chemo-refractory metastatic non-small-cell lung cancer were given focal radiation along with CTLA-4 blockade through ipilimumab. This receptor was obtained from a human donor with non-small cell lung cancer who had stable disease on radiotherapy plus ipilimumab. The chain couples TRBV9 to TRBJ2-7; D possibly matches TRBD1 or TRBD2 (6 bases each). This specimen was peripheral blood, taken from a patient treated with radiotherapy plus ipilimumab. The CDR3 sequence: CASSVEGGDYEQYF. The DNA of the CDR3 is TGTGCCAGCAGCGTAGAGGGGGGCGATTACGAGCAGTACTTC.